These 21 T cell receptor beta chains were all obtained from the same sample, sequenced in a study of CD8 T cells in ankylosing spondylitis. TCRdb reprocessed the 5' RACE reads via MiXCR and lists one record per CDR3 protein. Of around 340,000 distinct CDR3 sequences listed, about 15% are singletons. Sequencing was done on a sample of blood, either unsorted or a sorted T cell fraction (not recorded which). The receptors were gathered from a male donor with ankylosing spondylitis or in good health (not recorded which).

The CDR3 region is CASSGTWDTQYF. CDR3 nucleotide sequence: TGTGCCAGCAGCGGGACTTGGGATACGCAGTATTTT. The chain has TRBV9 and TRBJ2-3, with a possible D match to TRBD2 (5 bases). V was pared by 3 bases and J by 6 bases, with 8 bases between. The length of the CDR3 is 12 residues. Per germline, CDR1 SGDLS and CDR2 YYNGEE. Full variable domain (missing parts from reference TRBV9 and TRBJ2-3): DSGVTQTPKHLITATGQRVTLRCSPRSGDLSVYWYQQSLDQGLQFLIQYYNGEERAKGNILERFSAQQFPDLHSELNLSSLELGDSALYFCASSGTWDTQYFGPGTRLTVL.

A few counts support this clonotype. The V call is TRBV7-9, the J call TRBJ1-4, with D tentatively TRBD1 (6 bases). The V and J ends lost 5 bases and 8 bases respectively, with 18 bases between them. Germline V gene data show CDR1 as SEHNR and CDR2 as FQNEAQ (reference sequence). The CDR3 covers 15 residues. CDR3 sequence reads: CASSKGQPQVEKLFF. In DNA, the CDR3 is TGTGCCAGCAGCAAAGGACAGCCCCAGGTGGAAAAACTGTTTTTT.

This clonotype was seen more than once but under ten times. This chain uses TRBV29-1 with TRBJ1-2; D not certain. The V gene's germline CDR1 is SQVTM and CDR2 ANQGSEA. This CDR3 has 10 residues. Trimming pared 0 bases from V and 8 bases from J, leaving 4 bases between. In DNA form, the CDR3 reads TGCAGCGTTGAAGAGGGGGGCTACACCTTC. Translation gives CSVEEGGYTF.

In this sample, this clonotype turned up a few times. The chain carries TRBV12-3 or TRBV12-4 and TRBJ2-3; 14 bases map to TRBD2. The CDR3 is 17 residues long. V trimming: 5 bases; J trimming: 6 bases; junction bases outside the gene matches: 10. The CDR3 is CASSHRLAGGLGDTQYF. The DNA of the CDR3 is TGTGCCAGCAGTCACCGACTAGCGGGGGGGCTGGGGGATACGCAGTATTTT.

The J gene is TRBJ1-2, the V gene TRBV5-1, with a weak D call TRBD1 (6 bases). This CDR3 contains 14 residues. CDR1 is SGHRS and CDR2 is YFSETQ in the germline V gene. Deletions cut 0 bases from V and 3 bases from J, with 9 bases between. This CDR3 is CASSLAAGDYGYTF. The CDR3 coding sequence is TGCGCCAGCAGCTTGGCCGCAGGGGACTATGGCTACACCTTC.

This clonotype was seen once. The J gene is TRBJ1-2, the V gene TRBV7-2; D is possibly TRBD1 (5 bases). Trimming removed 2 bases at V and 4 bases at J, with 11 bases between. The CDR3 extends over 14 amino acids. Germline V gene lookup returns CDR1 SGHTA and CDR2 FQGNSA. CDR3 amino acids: CASSLSSGSYGYTF. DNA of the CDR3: TGTGCCAGCAGCTTAAGCTCAGGGAGCTATGGCTACACCTTC.

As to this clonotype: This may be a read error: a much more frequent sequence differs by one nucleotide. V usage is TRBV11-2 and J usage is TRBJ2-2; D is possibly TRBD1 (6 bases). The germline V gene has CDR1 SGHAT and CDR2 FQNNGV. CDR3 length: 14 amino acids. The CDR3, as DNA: TGTGCCAGCACCTACAGGGTCAGCACCGGGGAGCTGGTTTTT. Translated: CASTYRVSTGELVF.

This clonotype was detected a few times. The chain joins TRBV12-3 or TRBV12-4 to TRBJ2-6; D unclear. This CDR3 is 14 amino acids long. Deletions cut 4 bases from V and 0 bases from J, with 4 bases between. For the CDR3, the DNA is TGTGCCAGCAGTTGGGGCTCTGGGGCCAACGTCCTGACTTTC. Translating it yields CASSWGSGANVLTF.

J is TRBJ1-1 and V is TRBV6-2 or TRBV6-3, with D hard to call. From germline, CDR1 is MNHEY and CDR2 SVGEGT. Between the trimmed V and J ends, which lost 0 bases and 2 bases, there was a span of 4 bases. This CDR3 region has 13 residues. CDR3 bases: TGTGCCAGCAGTTACTCCCACAACACTGAAGCTTTCTTT. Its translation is CASSYSHNTEAFF.

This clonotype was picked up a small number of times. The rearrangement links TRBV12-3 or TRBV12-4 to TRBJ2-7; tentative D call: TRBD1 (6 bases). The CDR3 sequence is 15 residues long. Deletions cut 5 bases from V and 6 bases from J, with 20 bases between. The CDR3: CASSHTLKTQGEQYF. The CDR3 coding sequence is TGTGCCAGCAGTCATACCCTGAAGACACAGGGCGAGCAGTACTTC.

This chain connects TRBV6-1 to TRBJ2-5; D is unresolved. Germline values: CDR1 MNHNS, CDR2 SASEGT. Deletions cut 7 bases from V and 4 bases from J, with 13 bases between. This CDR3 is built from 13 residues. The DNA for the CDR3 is TGTGCCAGCATCGACCCCTGGGGAGAGACCCAGTACTTC. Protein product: CASIDPWGETQYF.

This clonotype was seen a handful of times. Written as DNA, the CDR3 is TGTGCCAGTAGTATCTCAGCGAACACCGGGGAGCTGTTTTTT. It codes for CASSISANTGELFF. V gene TRBV19 combines with J gene TRBJ2-2; unclear D gene. CDR1 is LNHDA, CDR2 SQIVND, per germline (reference sequence). Deletions cut 3 bases from V and 0 bases from J, with 5 bases between. CDR3 length equals 14 residues.

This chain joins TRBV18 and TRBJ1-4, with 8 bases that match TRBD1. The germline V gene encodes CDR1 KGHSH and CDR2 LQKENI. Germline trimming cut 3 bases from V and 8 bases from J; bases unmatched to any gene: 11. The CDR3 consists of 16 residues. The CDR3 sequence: CASSPELTGAGEKLFF. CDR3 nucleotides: TGTGCCAGCTCACCGGAGCTGACAGGGGCGGGCGAAAAACTGTTTTTT.

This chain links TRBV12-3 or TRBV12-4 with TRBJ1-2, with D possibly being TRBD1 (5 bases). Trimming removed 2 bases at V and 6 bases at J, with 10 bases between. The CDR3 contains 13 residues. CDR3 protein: CASSLWGEDGYTF. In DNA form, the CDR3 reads TGTGCCAGCAGTTTATGGGGGGAGGATGGCTACACCTTC.

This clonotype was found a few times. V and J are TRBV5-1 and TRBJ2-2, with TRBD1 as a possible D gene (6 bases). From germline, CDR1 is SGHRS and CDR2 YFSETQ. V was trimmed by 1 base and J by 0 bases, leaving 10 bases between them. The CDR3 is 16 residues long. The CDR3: CASSLPGATNTGELFF. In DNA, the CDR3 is TGCGCCAGCAGCTTGCCAGGGGCGACGAACACCGGGGAGCTGTTTTTT. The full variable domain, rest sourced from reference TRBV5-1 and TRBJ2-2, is KAGVTQTPRYLIKTRGQQVTLSCSPISGHRSVSWYQQTPGQGLQFLFEYFSETQRNKGNFPGRFSGRQFSNSRSEMNVSTLELGDSALYLCASSLPGATNTGELFFGEGSRLTVL.

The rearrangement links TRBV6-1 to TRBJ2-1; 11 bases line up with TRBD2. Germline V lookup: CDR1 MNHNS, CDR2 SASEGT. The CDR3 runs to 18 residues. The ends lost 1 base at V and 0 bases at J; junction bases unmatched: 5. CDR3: CASSEGTSGSSSYNEQFF. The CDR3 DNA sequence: TGTGCCAGCAGTGAAGGGACTAGCGGGTCGAGCTCCTACAATGAGCAGTTCTTC.

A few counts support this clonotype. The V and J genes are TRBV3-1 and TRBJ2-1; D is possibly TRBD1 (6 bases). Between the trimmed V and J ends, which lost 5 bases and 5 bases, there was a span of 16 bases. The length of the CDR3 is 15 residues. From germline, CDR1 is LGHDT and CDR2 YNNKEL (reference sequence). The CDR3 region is CASSLQGNGDNEQFF. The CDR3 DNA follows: TGTGCCAGCAGCTTACAGGGTAACGGGGACAATGAGCAGTTCTTC.

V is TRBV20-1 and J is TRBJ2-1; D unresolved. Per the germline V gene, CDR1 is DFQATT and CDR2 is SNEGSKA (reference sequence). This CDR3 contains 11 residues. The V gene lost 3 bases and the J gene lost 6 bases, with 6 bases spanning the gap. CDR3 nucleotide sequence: TGCAGTGCTAGTAGGGCCAATGAGCAGTTCTTC. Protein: CSASRANEQFF.

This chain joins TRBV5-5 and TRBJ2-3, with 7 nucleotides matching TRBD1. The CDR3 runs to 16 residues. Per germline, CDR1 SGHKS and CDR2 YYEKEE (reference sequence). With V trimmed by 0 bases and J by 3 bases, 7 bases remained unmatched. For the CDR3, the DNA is TGTGCCAGCAGCTTGGCCGAAGGGGGCACGACAGATACGCAGTATTTT. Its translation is CASSLAEGGTTDTQYF.

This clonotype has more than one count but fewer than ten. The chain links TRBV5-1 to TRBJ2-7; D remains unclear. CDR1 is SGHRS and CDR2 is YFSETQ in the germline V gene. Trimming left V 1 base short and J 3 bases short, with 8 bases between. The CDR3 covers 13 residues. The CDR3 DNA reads TGCGCCAGCAGCTTGTGGACGGGCTACGAGCAGTACTTC. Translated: CASSLWTGYEQYF.

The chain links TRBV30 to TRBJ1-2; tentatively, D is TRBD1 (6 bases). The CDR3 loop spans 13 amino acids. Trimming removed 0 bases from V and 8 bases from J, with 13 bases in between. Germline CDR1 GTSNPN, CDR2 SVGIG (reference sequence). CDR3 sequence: CAWSVAGAKGYTF. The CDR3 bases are TGTGCCTGGAGTGTGGCAGGGGCTAAAGGCTACACCTTC.